This T cell receptor (beta chain) was recovered during a study of PD-1 blockade in classical Hodgkin lymphoma. General study findings and limits: TCR diversity at baseline was reported to be reduced in newly diagnosed patients relative to healthy donors.

As for this clone: Its specificity is unknown.

Profiled with immunoSEQ multiplex PCR; TCRdb holds only in-frame clones, not every one. The table has 25,000 to 30,000 clones, roughly nine tenths seen once. The sample's time point: newly diagnosed, previously untreated cHL patient sample. Untreated, newly diagnosed classical Hodgkin lymphoma PBMCs were comparators. This sequence originates from a human donor with classical Hodgkin lymphoma. The sample consisted of peripheral blood mononuclear cells (PBMCs).

CDR3 loop: CAWSVHRDTQYF. The CDR3 nucleotides are TGTGCCTGGAGTGTACATCGAGATACGCAGTATTTT. V and J are TRBV30 and TRBJ2-3; D unresolved. The CDR3 consists of 12 residues. The germline V and J ends were trimmed by 0 bases and 5 bases, with 6 bases remaining between them. From germline, CDR1 is GTSNPN and CDR2 SVGIG (reference sequence).